The table lists the clone carrying this T cell receptor beta chain with a few counts. TCRdb reprocessed the 5' RACE reads with MiXCR, giving one entry per CDR3 protein. The sample contains approximately 7,000 distinct CDR3 sequences, approximately 55% of which appear only once. The V gene end was trimmed by 0 bases and the J gene end by 0 bases; junction bases not matched to a gene: 4. The CDR3 is 15 residues long. The germline gives CDR1 DFQATT, CDR2 SNEGSKA (reference sequence). The sequenced sample consisted of naive CD4+ T cells sorted from a lymph node. Described subset: naive CD4+ T cells, CD4+CD45RA+CD25-. This TCR derives from a female donor with breast cancer. This sequence joins TRBV20-1 and TRBJ2-7, with TRBD1 identical over 8 bases. In DNA form, the CDR3 reads TGCAGTGCTAGAGATACAGGGGGGAGCTCCTACGAGCAGTACTTC. Encoded protein: CSARDTGGSSYEQYF.